The present entry profiles one T cell receptor beta chain with its context. These data come from a study of blood T cell repertoires in COVID-19. Study information: Samples of COVID-19 (acute and convalescent) were obtained from the United States, Italy and Spain. The cDNA or gDNA used as material had been derived from T cells, B-cell-depleted T cells, or PBMCs.

Per the study methods: Counts of nucleated cells, estimated from reference gene primer amplification, were obtained. Only in-frame clones appear in the TCRdb table, and some are missing; sequencing was by immunoSEQ multiplex PCR. V and J calls and clone size follow that table, whereas D and trimming were derived from the DNA. Of fewer than 110,000 clones listed, 70% to 90% were seen once; the top ten hold 3.1%. The CDR3 length is 15 residues. CDR1 and CDR2 from the germline V gene are SGHRS and YFSETQ. Unmatched junction bases numbered 8, after V lost 0 bases and J lost 8 bases. Material for sequencing was peripheral blood. V usage is TRBV5-1 and J usage is TRBJ2-1; TRBD2 matches 7 bases. The origin of this receptor is a man aged 50 to 59 in a cohort sampled during active COVID-19. CDR3 sequence reads: CASSLVPSGVDEQFF. The CDR3, as DNA: TGCGCCAGCAGCTTGGTACCTAGCGGAGTAGATGAGCAGTTCTTC.